These 27 T cell receptor beta chains were sequenced from one sample in a study of memory CD4+ T cells and cytomegalovirus serostatus. Single viable CD3+CD4+CD8-CD45RO+ cells were sorted as the memory CD4+ T cells. Sequencing used immunoSEQ multiplex PCR; TCRdb keeps in-frame clones, though not all of them. The sample lists around 76,000 clones, around four fifths occurring once. Sequencing was carried out using memory CD4+ T cells from blood. Receptor source: an adult in good health and CMV-seropositive.

This clone was seen only once. The rearrangement uses TRBV28 and TRBJ2-5; 10 bases line up with TRBD1. This CDR3 comprises 14 residues. CDR1 and CDR2 (germline): MDHEN, SYDVKM. V trimming: 6 bases; J trimming: 3 bases; junction bases outside the gene matches: 4. The CDR3 DNA reads TGTGCCAGCAGCGCAGGGACAGGGGAAGAGACCCAGTACTTC. Translation: CASSAGTGEETQYF.

CDR3 sequence reads: CATHLGVSGANVLTF. DNA of the CDR3: TGTGCCACCCATCTGGGGGTCTCTGGGGCCAACGTCCTGACTTTC. The chain couples TRBV11-2 to TRBJ2-6, with D perhaps given as TRBD1 or TRBD2 (5 bases each). Trimming stripped 10 bases from V and 0 bases from J, with 13 bases between. Germline CDR1 SGHAT, CDR2 FQNNGV. This CDR3 is 15 amino acids long. Full variable domain (rest looked up from reference TRBV11-2 and TRBJ2-6): EAGVAQSPRYKIIEKRQSVAFWCNPISGHATLYWYQQILGQGPKLLIQFQNNGVVDDSQLPKDRFSAERLKGVDSTLKIQPAKLEDSAVYLCATHLGVSGANVLTFGAGSRLTVL.

This clone was seen just once. The gene calls are TRBV2 and TRBJ1-5, with D perhaps matching TRBD1 (5 bases). From germline, CDR1 is SNHLY and CDR2 FYNNEI. V lost 1 base to trimming and J lost 4 bases, with 5 bases between them. CDR3 length: 13 residues. This chain's CDR3 is CASSEDRNQPQHF. CDR3 coding DNA: TGTGCCAGCAGTGAAGACAGGAATCAGCCCCAGCATTTT.

V is TRBV5-8 and J is TRBJ2-4; TRBD2 is a possible D gene (6 bases). The CDR3 has 13 amino acids. V was clipped by 1 base and J by 9 bases, with 11 bases between them. Per the germline V gene, CDR1 is SGHTS and CDR2 is YDEGEE. Written as DNA, the CDR3 is TGTGCCAGCAGCTTGAACCAGCGGGCCATTCAGTACTTC. Its protein product is CASSLNQRAIQYF.

The chain links TRBV19 to TRBJ1-1, with D possibly TRBD1 on 5 matching bases. Trimming left V 6 bases short and J 7 bases short, with 12 bases between. Germline V gene lookup returns CDR1 LNHDA and CDR2 SQIVND (reference sequence). The CDR3 has 12 amino acids. CDR3 protein: CASSIDSREAFF. The CDR3 DNA sequence: TGTGCCAGTAGCATTGACAGCCGTGAAGCTTTCTTT.

V gene TRBV19 combines with J gene TRBJ1-5, with a weak D call TRBD1 (5 bases). The V gene lost 8 bases and the J gene lost 6 bases, with 14 bases spanning the gap. Germline V gene sequence: CDR1 LNHDA, CDR2 SQIVND (reference sequence). CDR3 length equals 13 residues. This CDR3 is CASRDDRGQPQHF. The CDR3, as DNA: TGTGCCAGTCGGGACGACAGAGGTCAGCCCCAGCATTTT.

This CDR3 is CAISEGSSTASKNIQYF. DNA for the CDR3: TGTGCCATCAGTGAGGGATCCTCGACAGCTTCTAAAAACATTCAGTACTTC. The chain recombines TRBV10-3 with TRBJ2-4, with a tentative D call TRBD1 (5 bases). CDR1 and CDR2 from the germline V gene are ENHRY and SYGVKD. The CDR3 covers 17 residues. V was shortened by 2 bases and J by 4 bases, with 18 bases between the two germline ends.

The rearrangement uses TRBV5-3 and TRBJ2-7, with 7 bases that match TRBD1. TRBV5-3 counts as an open reading frame of uncertain function. The CDR3 totals 17 residues. V lost 3 bases to trimming and J lost 2 bases; unmatched junction nucleotides: 14. This CDR3 is CARSCNRQGRRAYEQYV. The CDR3 DNA follows: TGTGCCAGAAGCTGCAATCGACAGGGAAGAAGGGCCTACGAGCAGTACGTC.

This clone was detected only once. The chain carries TRBV10-1 and TRBJ2-3; 10 positions match TRBD2. Germline CDR1 WNHNN, CDR2 SYGVQD (reference sequence). V shed 7 bases, J shed 1 base, and the junction held 8 bases outside the gene matches. This CDR3 is built from 16 residues. The CDR3 DNA reads TGCGCCAGCACCCCCTCTCTAGCGGGAGGCACAGATACGCAGTATTTT. It yields the protein CASTPSLAGGTDTQYF.

The chain employs TRBV11-2 and TRBJ2-1; tentative D call: TRBD2 (5 bases). Trimming took off 5 bases at V and 6 bases at J, with 11 bases between the two ends. The CDR3 length is 13 residues. Germline V gene sequence: CDR1 SGHAT, CDR2 FQNNGV. The CDR3: CASSPDYGNEQFF. The CDR3 nucleotides are TGTGCCAGCAGCCCCGACTACGGCAATGAGCAGTTCTTC.

The chain uses TRBV20-1 and TRBJ1-1, with unresolved D. The V gene lost 6 bases and the J gene lost 6 bases, with 11 bases spanning the gap. The CDR3 sequence is 11 residues long. CDR1 is DFQATT, CDR2 SNEGSKA, per germline (reference sequence). CDR3 coding DNA: TGCAGTGCATTGCCCTTCGCTGAAGCTTTCTTT. Encoded protein: CSALPFAEAFF.

The table lists this clone with a count of one. This chain uses TRBV7-9 with TRBJ2-2; no definite D call. Trimming shortened V by 0 bases and J by 1 base, and 6 bases separated the two germline ends. Germline lookup yields CDR1 SEHNR and CDR2 FQNEAQ (reference sequence). The CDR3 runs to 15 residues. The DNA of the CDR3 is TGTGCCAGCAGCTTAGCGGCCGGGAACACCGGGGAGCTGTTTTTT. The encoded protein is CASSLAAGNTGELFF. The full variable domain, with the rest looked up from reference TRBV7-9 and TRBJ2-2, is DTGVSQNPRHKITKRGQNVTFRCDPISEHNRLYWYRQTLGQGPEFLTYFQNEAQLEKSRLLSDRFSAERPKGSFSTLEIQRTEQGDSAMYLCASSLAAGNTGELFFGEGSRLTVL.

The chain uses TRBV5-4 and TRBJ2-3, with a weak D call TRBD2 (5 bases). The CDR3 totals 16 residues. The germline gives CDR1 SGHNT, CDR2 YYREEE (reference sequence). Deletions cut 0 bases from V and 4 bases from J, with 15 bases between. The CDR3 protein is CASSLGVLARADTQYF. CDR3 DNA: TGTGCCAGCAGCTTGGGCGTGCTAGCTCGAGCAGATACGCAGTATTTT.

This clone was detected only a few times. The chain combines TRBV11-3 with TRBJ2-5, with a weak D call TRBD2 (5 bases). This CDR3 is built from 15 residues. Germline CDR1 is SGHNT and CDR2 is YENEEA. V lost 5 bases to trimming and J lost 5 bases, with 18 bases between them. CDR3 nucleotide sequence: TGTGCCAGCAGCCCTGGGGAGTCCGTCCGTGAGACCCAGTACTTC. Its translation: CASSPGESVRETQYF.

The chain recombines TRBV6-1 with TRBJ2-4, with 7 positions matching TRBD1. Trimming removed 2 bases from V and 0 bases from J; junction bases left unmatched: 13. There are 19 residues in the CDR3. CDR1 is MNHNS and CDR2 is SASEGT in the germline V gene. In DNA form, the CDR3 reads TGTGCCAGCAGTGAATCCCCTCAGACAGGGTGGGAAGCCAAAAACATTCAGTACTTC. Protein: CASSESPQTGWEAKNIQYF.

J is TRBJ2-1 and V is TRBV28; D uncertain. The germline V and J ends were trimmed by 6 bases and 4 bases, with 10 bases remaining between them. The length of the CDR3 is 13 residues. The germline V gene encodes CDR1 MDHEN and CDR2 SYDVKM. The CDR3 DNA sequence: TGTGCCAGCAGCCTTGCCCCTTACAATGAGCAGTTCTTC. It specifies CASSLAPYNEQFF. The variable domain in full, completed from reference TRBV28 and TRBJ2-1, reads DVKVTQSSRYLVKRTGEKVFLECVQDMDHENMFWYRQDPGLGLRLIYFSYDVKMKEKGDIPEGYSVSREKKERFSLILESASTNQTSMYLCASSLAPYNEQFFGPGTRLTVL.

This clone showed up just a few times. This chain's CDR3 is CASSLETGEQYV. The CDR3 DNA reads as TGTGCCAGCTCACTGGAGACAGGGGAGCAGTACGTC. The chain joins TRBV18 to TRBJ2-7; 7 bases agree with TRBD1. Germline V lookup: CDR1 KGHSH, CDR2 LQKENI. The CDR3 has 12 residues. V lost 4 bases, J lost 7 bases, and 4 bases stayed unmatched.

The rearrangement uses TRBV6-5 and TRBJ2-5; D remains unclear. Germline V gene lookup returns CDR1 MNHEY and CDR2 SVGAGI. V lost 7 bases and J 5 bases, leaving 17 bases between the germline ends. There are 14 residues in the CDR3. The CDR3 region has the DNA TGTGCCAGCAAGACCTTAGAAATAGGGGAGACCCAGTACTTC. Translation: CASKTLEIGETQYF.

The V and J genes are TRBV11-2 and TRBJ2-1; D unclear. From germline, CDR1 is SGHAT and CDR2 FQNNGV. CDR3 length equals 19 residues. With 0 bases removed from V and 6 bases from J, the gap between germline ends came to 24 bases. The CDR3 coding sequence is TGTGCCAGCAGCTTAGATCCCCCTAGTGCTGTCTATCCCTTCAATGAGCAGTTCTTC. Its translation is CASSLDPPSAVYPFNEQFF.

V is TRBV7-9 and J is TRBJ1-1; D uncertain. V lost 7 bases to trimming and J lost 1 base, with 10 bases between them. CDR1 and CDR2 (germline): SEHNR, FQNEAQ (reference sequence). The length of the CDR3 is 13 residues. The CDR3 DNA reads as TGTGCCAGCACGGGCGCATCGAACACTGAAGCTTTCTTT. This translates into CASTGASNTEAFF.

V usage is TRBV2 and J usage is TRBJ1-3; D is perhaps TRBD1 (5 bases). The germline V and J ends were trimmed by 6 bases and 0 bases, with 12 bases remaining between them. The V gene's germline CDR1 is SNHLY and CDR2 FYNNEI. The CDR3 has 15 residues. The CDR3 DNA is TGTGCCAGCAGCGAGGGACTGAGCTCTGGAAACACCATATATTTT. Its translation: CASSEGLSSGNTIYF.

The rearrangement joins TRBV5-5 to TRBJ1-2; TRBD1 matches 7 bases. J lost 2 bases, V lost 0 bases, and 4 bases had no gene match. Germline V CDR1 and CDR2: SGHKS, YYEKEE (reference sequence). This CDR3 has 15 residues. CDR3 nucleotide sequence: TGTGCCAGCAGCTTGGGAGGGACAGAAAACTATGGCTACACCTTC. Amino acids: CASSLGGTENYGYTF.

The rearrangement joins TRBV27 to TRBJ2-7, with 12 nucleotides matching TRBD2. Germline values: CDR1 MNHEY, CDR2 SMNVEV (reference sequence). The ends lost 6 bases at V and 3 bases at J; junction bases unmatched: 6. There are 15 residues in the CDR3. CDR3 DNA: TGTGCCAGCAGGTCTGGACTAGCGGGAAGCTACGAGCAGTACGTC. Its protein is CASRSGLAGSYEQYV.

The chain recombines TRBV25-1 with TRBJ1-2; D is ambiguous. CDR1 MGHDK and CDR2 SYGVNS come from the germline V gene. Trimming left V 2 bases short and J 4 bases short, with 14 bases between. The CDR3 consists of 15 residues. CDR3: CASSEVTNLGYGYTF. Here the CDR3 DNA reads TGTGCCAGCAGTGAAGTTACAAACCTGGGCTATGGCTACACCTTC.

CDR3 sequence reads: CASSYSGGTGANVLTF. In DNA, the CDR3 is TGTGCCAGCAGTTACTCGGGGGGAACTGGGGCCAACGTCCTGACTTTC. V is TRBV6-5 and J is TRBJ2-6; D may be TRBD2 (6 bases). From germline, CDR1 is MNHEY and CDR2 SVGAGI. The CDR3 is 16 residues long. The germline V and J ends were trimmed by 0 bases and 2 bases, with 8 bases remaining between them.

The rearrangement joins TRBV2 to TRBJ2-3; the match to TRBD2 covers 8 bases. This CDR3 region has 14 residues. The germline gives CDR1 SNHLY, CDR2 FYNNEI. V lost 7 bases, J lost 5 bases, and 8 bases stayed unmatched. The CDR3 DNA reads TGTGCCAGCAAGGGACTAGTCGGTATAGATACGCAGTATTTT. This translates into CASKGLVGIDTQYF. Looking up the rest from reference TRBV2 and TRBJ2-3 gives the full variable domain: EPEVTQTPSHQVTQMGQEVILRCVPISNHLYFYWYRQILGQKVEFLVSFYNNEISEKSEIFDDQFSVERPDGSNFTLKIRSTKLEDSAMYFCASKGLVGIDTQYFGPGTRLTVL.

This clone was counted a few times. V and J are TRBV18 and TRBJ1-6; no clear D gene. The V end was cut by 9 bases, the J end by 5 bases, with 11 bases between. Germline CDR1 and CDR2: KGHSH and LQKENI. This CDR3 region has 13 residues. CDR3 in amino acids: CASYQRNNSPLHF. As DNA, the CDR3 is TGTGCCAGTTATCAGAGGAATAATTCACCCCTCCACTTT.